This entry lists 13 T cell receptor beta chains sequenced from one sample in a study of cytomegalovirus exposure and HLA in healthy donors. PCR primers comprised 60 Vbeta and 13 Jbeta primers. Measured with immunoSEQ multiplex PCR; TCRdb has only the in-frame clones, and not every one. Of more than 85,000 clones in the sample, more than 60% were seen once. The sequencing input was PBMCs. All receptors derive from a man aged 25 to 40 in good health and CMV-seropositive.

This chain links TRBV10-3 with TRBJ1-3; D gene uncertain. The germline V gene encodes CDR1 ENHRY and CDR2 SYGVKD. The germline V and J ends were trimmed by 3 bases and 0 bases, with 12 bases remaining between them. This CDR3 spans 16 amino acids. The CDR3 spells CAISDPSLASGNTIYF. DNA for the CDR3: TGTGCCATCAGTGACCCGTCGCTGGCCTCTGGAAACACCATATATTTT.

The V and J genes are TRBV6-5 and TRBJ2-1; maybe TRBD1 (6 bases). The CDR3 totals 16 residues. Germline CDR1 is MNHEY and CDR2 is SVGAGI. Trimming stripped 0 bases from V and 4 bases from J, with 13 bases between. CDR3 region: CASSYSDGRGYNEQFF. In DNA, the CDR3 is TGTGCCAGCAGTTACTCAGACGGAAGGGGGTACAATGAGCAGTTCTTC.

This clone has only one observation. Sequence at one end of the junction differs from germline and may be a read error. J is TRBJ1-4 and V is TRBV5-1; D ambiguous. Germline assignment: CDR1 SGHRS and CDR2 YFSETQ. The CDR3 covers 17 residues. The CDR3 DNA reads as TGCGCCAGCAGCTTGGTCTCGGGAAGTTCGACTAATGAAAAACTGCTTTTT. As protein: CASSLVSGSSTNEKLLF.

This clone was found once. The V call is TRBV5-1, the J call TRBJ2-3; TRBD2 matches at 11 bases. Germline V lookup: CDR1 SGHRS, CDR2 YFSETQ. V was pared by 6 bases and J by 2 bases, with 14 bases of the junction left unmatched. This CDR3 is 18 amino acids long. The CDR3 region is CASKGKLAGDSITDTQYF. The CDR3 DNA reads as TGCGCCAGCAAGGGGAAACTAGCGGGGGACTCGATCACAGATACGCAGTATTTT.

V is TRBV7-9 and J is TRBJ1-6; tentatively, D is TRBD1 (5 bases). Germline-derived CDR1 and CDR2 are SEHNR and FQNEAQ (reference sequence). There are 15 residues in the CDR3. The V end was cut by 4 bases, the J end by 0 bases, with 7 bases between. The CDR3 nucleotides read TGTGCCAGCAGCTGGGGGGTCTCCTATAATTCACCCCTCCACTTT. This codes for CASSWGVSYNSPLHF.

This clone has a handful of counts. J is TRBJ2-2 and V is TRBV5-1; TRBD1 matches at 7 bases. The CDR3 runs to 14 residues. Trimming removed 6 bases from V and 7 bases from J; junction bases left unmatched: 9. CDR1 SGHRS and CDR2 YFSETQ come from the germline V gene. In DNA form, the CDR3 reads TGCGCCAGCAATGACAGGGCGGGTGGCGGGGAGCTGTTTTTT. The encoded protein is CASNDRAGGGELFF.

This sequence joins TRBV19 and TRBJ2-7; D perhaps matches TRBD1 (6 bases). The CDR3 contains 14 residues. Between the trimmed V and J ends, which lost 3 bases and 3 bases, there was a span of 12 bases. CDR1 and CDR2 from the germline V gene are LNHDA and SQIVND (reference sequence). The CDR3 DNA follows: TGTGCCAGTAGTATTATCACAGGGAGCTACGAGCAGTACTTC. Its translation: CASSIITGSYEQYF.

The chain couples TRBV7-8 to TRBJ2-3, with 7 bases that match TRBD2. Trimming at V came to 6 bases and at J to 2 bases, leaving 2 bases not matched to a gene. This CDR3 comprises 13 residues. Germline V gene lookup returns CDR1 SGHVS and CDR2 FQNEAQ. CDR3 coding DNA: TGTGCCAGCAGGGGGGGGAACACAGATACGCAGTATTTT. Its translation is CASRGGNTDTQYF.

The rearrangement joins TRBV30 to TRBJ2-5; 7 nucleotides match TRBD1. This CDR3 is built from 12 residues. V shed 3 bases, J shed 4 bases, and the junction held 2 bases outside the gene matches. CDR1 is GTSNPN and CDR2 is SVGIG in the germline V gene (reference sequence). The chain's CDR3 is CAWSRGIETQYF. In DNA form, the CDR3 reads TGTGCCTGGAGCAGGGGGATAGAGACCCAGTACTTC. The full variable domain, with the rest looked up from reference TRBV30 and TRBJ2-5, is SQTIHQWPATLVQPVGSPLSLECTVEGTSNPNLYWYRQAAGRGLQLLFYSVGIGQISSEVPQNLSASRPQDRQFILSSKKLLLSDSGFYLCAWSRGIETQYFGPGTRLLVL.

On this clone itself: The CDR3 carries no conserved terminal phenylalanine or tryptophan, so it likely arises from a read error. The chain links TRBV7-8 to TRBJ2-7; 15 nucleotides line up with TRBD2. The CDR3 loop spans 18 amino acids. Germline V lookup: CDR1 SGHVS, CDR2 FQNEAQ. V gave up 1 base and J gave up 1 base; unmatched junction bases: 5. The chain's CDR3 is CASSLVSGTSGGSYEQYL. The CDR3 DNA reads TGTGCCAGCAGCTTAGTGTCGGGGACTAGCGGGGGGTCCTACGAGCAGTACCTC.

Notes on this clone: Compared with germline, one end of the junction differs, possibly owing to a read error. The chain recombines TRBV5-1 with TRBJ1-2, with 8 bases fitting TRBD1. The CDR3 is 15 residues long. Germline values: CDR1 SGHRS, CDR2 YFSETQ. CDR3 DNA sequence: TGCACCAGCAGCTTTACAACTCAGGGGGCCGGGGACTACACCTTC. The encoded protein is CTSSFTTQGAGDYTF.

This sequence joins TRBV7-3 and TRBJ1-1; 9 bases align to TRBD1. Trimming at V came to 4 bases and at J to 4 bases, leaving 10 bases not matched to a gene. CDR3 length: 16 amino acids. Germline values: CDR1 SGHTA, CDR2 FQGTGA. CDR3 DNA: TGTGCCAGCAGCTCTCGGACAGGGGCGGAGGCCACTGAAGCTTTCTTT. Translating it yields CASSSRTGAEATEAFF.

This rearrangement joins TRBV6-1 to TRBJ2-3; D ambiguous. The CDR3 has 13 amino acids. Trimming left V 6 bases short and J 4 bases short, with 11 bases between. In germline, CDR1 is MNHNS, CDR2 SASEGT. CDR3 in DNA: TGTGCCAGCAGCCCCCTAATCTCAGATACGCAGTATTTT. This gives the protein CASSPLISDTQYF.